The rows below give T cell receptor beta chains drawn from one sample of a study of early T cells in non-severe SARS-CoV-2 infection. TCRdb re-derived calls from the 5' RACE reads in MiXCR, one entry per CDR3 protein. Seen here are more than 50,000 distinct CDR3 sequences, approximately 5.6% observed once, and the top ten hold roughly 7%. Sequencing was performed on whole blood. Receptor source: an adult who was a healthcare worker with PCR-confirmed SARS-CoV-2 infection or an uninfected control (not recorded which). Both conserved end residues are part of each CDR3. The order of the fields is V gene, D gene, J gene, clone size, CDR3 DNA, CDR3 protein. D genes are given only for firm matches. Only some rows state a clone size, as once, few, many or a class for expanded clones.

>TRBV7-3|NA|TRBJ1-1|many
TGTGCCAGCAGCCTAGATGGGGGTACAGCTTTCTTT
CASSLDGGTAFF
>TRBV29-1|TRBD2|TRBJ2-1|many
TGCAGCGTTGCGGGACTAGCGGGAGTGATCCCCTACAATGAGCAGTTCTTC
CSVAGLAGVIPYNEQFF
>TRBV4-2|NA|TRBJ1-5|few
TGTGCCAGCAGCCAAGATGGTCACAGAGGCAATCAGCCCCAGCATTTT
CASSQDGHRGNQPQHF
>TRBV7-9|TRBD2|TRBJ2-7|many
TGTGCCAGCACCGGGACTAGCGGGACTAGCTCCTACGAGCAGTACTTC
CASTGTSGTSSYEQYF
>TRBV2|TRBD1|TRBJ2-5|few
TGTGCCACTCACAGGGGCAGAGAGACCCAGTACTTC
CATHRGRETQYF
>TRBV5-1|NA|TRBJ1-1|NA
TGCGCCAGCAGCTTGGAAACTACTCTAACTGAAGCTTCCTTT
CASSLETTLTEASF
>TRBV20-1|NA|TRBJ2-3|many
TGCAGCTCCCAGCTATGGAAGGGGCCCCCGCGGCTCACAGATACGCAGTATTTT
CSSQLWKGPPRLTDTQYF
>TRBV5-1|NA|TRBJ2-7|NA
TGCGCCAGCAGCCGGACAACATCGTACGAGCAGTACTTC
CASSRTTSYEQYF
>TRBV6-6|TRBD1|TRBJ2-7|few
TGTGCCAGCAGTTACGACCAACCCGGGACAGGGGCCGGTGCCCCCACCGCCGAGCAGTACTTC
CASSYDQPGTGAGAPTAEQYF
>TRBV21-1|NA|TRBJ1-2|few
TGTGCCAGCAGCACCTTAGAGGGACAGGGGAACGGCGGCTACACCTTC
CASSTLEGQGNGGYTF
>TRBV5-1|NA|TRBJ1-4|NA
TGCGCCAGCAGCTTGGTGAGGGGGAAGAGTGAAAAACTGTTTTTT
CASSLVRGKSEKLFF
>TRBV7-9|NA|TRBJ1-4|many
TGTGCCAGCAGCTCAAATTTCGGAGGGGACGCTGCAACTAATGAAAAACTGTTTTTT
CASSSNFGGDAATNEKLFF
>TRBV7-6|TRBD2|TRBJ2-1|many
TGTGCCAGCAGCTGGCGGGGGGGCCTTATCGATGAGCAGTTCTTC
CASSWRGGLIDEQFF
>TRBV3-1|TRBD2|TRBJ2-1|many
TGTGCCAGCAGCCAAGGTACGTCGTGGCTAGCGGGAGACAATGAGCAGTTCTTC
CASSQGTSWLAGDNEQFF
>TRBV20-1|NA|TRBJ1-2|few
TGCAGTGCCATTAAGCCTTCCAGCTATGGCTACACCTTC
CSAIKPSSYGYTF
>TRBV10-2|NA|TRBJ1-1|many
TGCGCCAGCAGAGAAATGGGCCGTGAAGCTTTCTTT
CASREMGREAFF
>TRBV25-1|TRBD1|TRBJ1-5|many
TGTGCCAGCAGTGAACGGGACAGGAAAAACCCTAGCAATCAGCCCCAGCATTTT
CASSERDRKNPSNQPQHF
>TRBV6-6|NA|TRBJ1-2|many
TGTGCCAGCAGTTACGGGCAGGGTGGCTATGGCTACACCTTC
CASSYGQGGYGYTF
>TRBV5-1|NA|TRBJ1-1|few
TGCGCCAGCAGCTTGGCCGCCAGACGCATGAACACTGAAGCTTTCTTT
CASSLAARRMNTEAFF
>TRBV18|TRBD1|TRBJ1-5|many
TGTGCCAGCTCAGGGACAGAAGATCAGCCCCAGCATTTT
CASSGTEDQPQHF
>TRBV6-5|NA|TRBJ1-1|many
TGTGCCAGCAGTCCCCAGGGTGGGGGCAGAGTAAGGTCTGAAGCTTTCTTT
CASSPQGGGRVRSEAFF
>TRBV11-2|TRBD1|TRBJ2-3|many
TGTGCCAGCAGCTTAGATGCGGGGACAGGAAGCACAGATACGCAGTATTTT
CASSLDAGTGSTDTQYF
>TRBV7-8|TRBD2|TRBJ2-7|NA
TGTGCCAGCAGCTTAGCCGGACTAGCGGGGGGGCCGGGGTACGAGCAGTACTTC
CASSLAGLAGGPGYEQYF
>TRBV18|NA|TRBJ2-2|many
TGTGCCAGCTCACCACGGCAGAACACCGGGGAGCTGTTTTTT
CASSPRQNTGELFF
>TRBV13|TRBD2|TRBJ2-3|NA
TGTGCCAGCAGCCCCCGTGGACTAGACGGGACAGATACGCAGTATTTT
CASSPRGLDGTDTQYF
>TRBV4-3|NA|TRBJ1-1|NA
TGCGCCAGCAGCCAAGTGGGGGGAACTGAAGCTTTCTTT
CASSQVGGTEAFF
>TRBV15|NA|TRBJ2-3|many
TGTGCCACCAGCCTCGACGATGACACGCAGTATTTT
CATSLDDDTQYF
>TRBV7-3|NA|TRBJ2-7|few
TGTGCCAGCAGCTTGTGGGGGACACCGCCTCGTTCAACCTACGAGCAGTACTTC
CASSLWGTPPRSTYEQYF
>TRBV27|NA|TRBJ1-5|few
TGTGCCAGCAGTTTTATAGGGGGGAGCAATCAGCCCCAGCATTTT
CASSFIGGSNQPQHF
>TRBV7-2|NA|TRBJ2-2|NA
TGTGCCAGCAGCGGGGGGGCCGCCGGGGAGCTGTTTTTT
CASSGGAAGELFF
>TRBV30|TRBD2|TRBJ2-5|many
TGTGCCTTCAACGCGGGAGGACCATCCCGACCCGGGACCCAGTACTTC
CAFNAGGPSRPGTQYF
>TRBV7-8|NA|TRBJ1-1|many
TGTGCCAGCAGCCTAGAGCGTGGGCGGCCTGAAGCTTTCTTT
CASSLERGRPEAFF
>TRBV29-1|TRBD1|TRBJ2-1|few
TGCAGCCTGGTAACAGGGGGCATTGTAGGGAATGAGCAGTTCTTC
CSLVTGGIVGNEQFF
>TRBV14|NA|TRBJ2-3|many
TGTGCCAGCAGCCAAGGGAGACACACAGATACGCAGTATTTT
CASSQGRHTDTQYF
>TRBV14|NA|TRBJ2-1|few
TGTGCCAGCAGCCCGTTTGCTCGCGGGGTCACCTTCGCTGAGCAGTTCTTC
CASSPFARGVTFAEQFF
>TRBV12-5|NA|TRBJ1-4|NA
TGTGCTAGTGGTCCGTTGTGGGGGAAGGATGAAAAACTGTTTTTT
CASGPLWGKDEKLFF
>TRBV29-1|NA|TRBJ2-3|NA
TGCAGCGTTGAGGAGGCTACGCAGTATTTT
CSVEEATQYF
>TRBV7-9|TRBD1|TRBJ1-1|NA
TGTGCCAGCAGCCCCCAGACAGGGGTGAACACTGAAGCTTTCTTT
CASSPQTGVNTEAFF
>TRBV7-2|NA|TRBJ2-3|few
TGTGCCAGCAGCTTTTCGTACACAGATACGCAGTATTTT
CASSFSYTDTQYF
>TRBV20-1|TRBD2|TRBJ2-5|many
TGCAGTGCCAATAGCGGGGGGTCACAAGAGACCCAGTACTTC
CSANSGGSQETQYF
>TRBV20-1|NA|TRBJ2-7|NA
TGCAGTGCTAGCGGGCAGTCTTTCGACGAGCAGTACTTC
CSASGQSFDEQYF
>TRBV20-1|TRBD2|TRBJ2-5|many
TGCAGTGCACCGACTAGCGGGGGGCAAGAGACCCAGTACTTC
CSAPTSGGQETQYF